Below, one T cell receptor beta chain is given with its context. This sample was taken from a study of CD8 T cells in Susac syndrome. RNA, at roughly 0.45 to 1 ug, was reverse transcribed with random hexamers. By means of immunoSEQ multiplex PCR, TCR beta CDR3 spanning 54 Vbeta and 13 Jbeta underwent amplification. TCRdb re-analysed the immunoSEQ multiplex PCR reads in MiXCR, keeping a single row per CDR3 protein. Of 110,000 or so distinct CDR3 sequences detected, 92% appear once; the ten largest clones hold approximately 0.13%. Sequencing used CD8+ T cells from PBMCs. The TCR originated in a human donor in good health.

CDR3 sequence reads: CSARESGRDTQYF. The DNA for the CDR3 is TGCAGTGCTAGAGAGAGCGGAAGAGATACGCAGTATTTT. This sequence joins TRBV20-1 and TRBJ2-3; TRBD2 might be the D (5 bases). V lost 0 bases and J lost 5, with 9 bases in between. The CDR3 extends over 13 amino acids. Germline loops: CDR1 DFQATT, CDR2 SNEGSKA (reference sequence).